Shown below are 18 T cell receptor beta chains from a single sample sequenced in a study of blood T cell repertoires in COVID-19. This table comes from immunoSEQ multiplex PCR, and its TCRdb copy is limited to in-frame clones, with some not included. Of some 360,000 clones in the sample, about 92% are singletons; the top ten hold 3.9%. The sample was peripheral blood. The source of these receptors is a woman aged 55-70 years with COVID-19, enrolled during active disease.

This chain uses TRBV12-3 or TRBV12-4 with TRBJ1-4; no clear D. V was trimmed by 5 bases and J by 4 bases, leaving 8 bases between them. The CDR3 has 13 residues. The CDR3 DNA reads TGTGCCAGCAGTGCACAGCTTAATGAAAAACTGTTTTTT. Amino acids: CASSAQLNEKLFF.

CDR3 protein: CASSRTEYGYTF. DNA of the CDR3: TGTGCCAGCAGCCGGACAGAGTATGGCTACACCTTC. The chain carries TRBV3-1 (or the pseudogene TRBV3-2) and TRBJ1-2; a weak D match, TRBD1 (6 bases). The CDR3 sequence is 12 residues long. V lost 4 bases, J lost 5 bases, and 8 bases lay in between. CDR1 LGHDT and CDR2 YNNKEL come from the germline V gene (reference sequence).

This chain joins TRBV24-1 and TRBJ2-3, with 11 bases lining up with TRBD2. Germline V gene sequence: CDR1 KGHDR, CDR2 SFDVKD. There are 17 residues in the CDR3. V dropped 2 bases and J dropped 0; count of bases not matched to a gene: 3. The CDR3 region has the DNA TGTGCCACCAGTGATTCCTTAGCGGGGGGGAGCACAGATACGCAGTATTTT. This sequence encodes CATSDSLAGGSTDTQYF.

The chain has TRBV14 and TRBJ1-2; the D is unclear. CDR3 size: 13 residues. The germline V gene has CDR1 SGHDN and CDR2 FVKESK. Trimming pared 1 base from V and 4 bases from J, leaving 7 bases between. In DNA, the CDR3 is TGTGCCAGCAGCCAAGTCAACAGCTATGGCTACACCTTC. This codes for CASSQVNSYGYTF.

The chain uses TRBV28 and TRBJ2-3; 8 nucleotides line up with TRBD2. V lost 4 bases and J lost 3; bases outside the gene matches: 9. Germline V gene data show CDR1 as MDHEN and CDR2 as SYDVKM. CDR3 size: 16 residues. CDR3 sequence: CASSSGGARGTDTQYF. CDR3 nucleotides: TGTGCCAGCAGTTCGGGGGGGGCGCGGGGGACAGATACGCAGTATTTT.

The CDR3 region has the DNA TGTGCCAGCCAAGCAAATACTCCTCTCTGGACGGGGGGGCCCCCCGAGACCCAGTACTTC. Protein: CASQANTPLWTGGPPETQYF. The gene calls are TRBV2 and TRBJ2-5; 8 bases line up with TRBD2. CDR1 SNHLY and CDR2 FYNNEI come from the germline V gene. The CDR3 extends over 20 amino acids. Unmatched junction bases numbered 28, after V lost 8 bases and J lost 5 bases.

V gene TRBV19 combines with J gene TRBJ1-3; no firm D call. Germline V gene data show CDR1 as LNHDA and CDR2 as SQIVND (reference sequence). Trimming left V 8 bases short and J 0 bases short, with 14 bases between. The CDR3 runs to 15 residues. CDR3 region: CASLDTPASGNTIYF. The CDR3 DNA is TGTGCCAGTCTAGATACACCCGCCTCTGGAAACACCATATATTTT.

This clone was seen just once. J is TRBJ1-2 and V is TRBV9, with 7 bases aligning to TRBD1. The V segment lost 3 bases and the J segment 4 bases; nucleotides outside the gene matches: 3. The CDR3 has 13 amino acids. The germline CDR1 and CDR2 sequences are SGDLS and YYNGEE. The CDR3 DNA is TGTGCCAGCAGCGCTGGGACAGCCTATGGCTACACCTTC. This gives the protein CASSAGTAYGYTF. Full variable domain (missing parts from reference TRBV9 and TRBJ1-2): DSGVTQTPKHLITATGQRVTLRCSPRSGDLSVYWYQQSLDQGLQFLIQYYNGEERAKGNILERFSAQQFPDLHSELNLSSLELGDSALYFCASSAGTAYGYTFGSGTRLTVV.

The chain combines TRBV19 with TRBJ1-4, with D unclear. This CDR3 has 12 residues. Germline CDR1 is LNHDA and CDR2 is SQIVND (reference sequence). V lost 3 bases, J lost 10 bases, and 9 bases lay in between. For the CDR3, the DNA is TGTGCCAGTAGTATCGCTCCCGGAAAACTGTTTTTT. Its protein is CASSIAPGKLFF.

The chain joins TRBV19 to TRBJ1-5; D gene unclear. The CDR3 loop spans 13 amino acids. Per germline, CDR1 LNHDA and CDR2 SQIVND (reference sequence). The germline V and J ends were trimmed by 4 bases and 7 bases, with 11 bases remaining between them. CDR3 residues: CASSTGRWQPQHF. The CDR3, as DNA: TGTGCCAGTAGTACAGGTCGGTGGCAGCCCCAGCATTTT.

The chain has TRBV19 and TRBJ1-5, with a tentative D call TRBD1 (6 bases). V was trimmed by 7 bases and J by 5 bases, leaving 15 bases between them. In germline, CDR1 is LNHDA, CDR2 SQIVND (reference sequence). This CDR3 spans 14 amino acids. The CDR3 nucleotides are TGTGCCAGTAAAAATCGAGGACAGTATCAGCCCCAGCATTTT. It yields the protein CASKNRGQYQPQHF.

The genes are TRBV28 and TRBJ2-1; 8 positions match TRBD1. In germline, CDR1 is MDHEN, CDR2 SYDVKM. V gave up 8 bases and J gave up 1 base; unmatched junction bases: 1. This CDR3 region has 13 residues. This CDR3 reads CASRTGSYNEQFF. CDR3 bases: TGTGCCAGCCGGACAGGGTCCTACAATGAGCAGTTCTTC.

The chain uses TRBV6-1 and TRBJ1-3; 10 bases line up with TRBD1. V shed 3 bases, J shed 4 bases, and the junction held 6 bases outside the gene matches. This CDR3 is built from 16 residues. CDR1 is MNHNS and CDR2 is SASEGT in the germline V gene. The CDR3 DNA sequence: TGTGCCAGCAGTGAGCCCTGGACAGGGGGGGGAAACACCATATATTTT. Amino acids: CASSEPWTGGGNTIYF.

The chain uses TRBV11-2 and TRBJ1-3, with TRBD1 matching 8 bases. The V segment lost 3 bases and the J segment 11 bases; nucleotides outside the gene matches: 9. The CDR3 is made up of 14 amino acids. Germline CDR1 and CDR2: SGHAT and FQNNGV. This chain's CDR3 is CASSFHRDRGAIYF. The CDR3 DNA sequence: TGTGCCAGCAGCTTCCACCGCGACAGGGGCGCCATATATTTT.

The chain joins TRBV6-5 to TRBJ1-2; D is ambiguous. V was clipped by 5 bases and J by 8 bases, with 15 bases between them. CDR3 length: 13 amino acids. Germline lookup yields CDR1 MNHEY and CDR2 SVGAGI. The CDR3 DNA reads TGTGCCAGCAGTAACAGCGGTAAAGGGGGCTACACCTTC. It codes for CASSNSGKGGYTF.

The gene calls are TRBV5-1 and TRBJ1-1, with D hard to call. Per germline, CDR1 SGHRS and CDR2 YFSETQ. The CDR3 is 16 amino acids. Trimming left V 7 bases short and J 0 bases short, with 19 bases between. The CDR3 protein is CASGLLGSILNTEAFF. DNA for the CDR3: TGCGCCAGCGGGCTACTTGGTTCGATCCTGAACACTGAAGCTTTCTTT.

This clone showed up just once. This sequence joins TRBV12-3 or TRBV12-4 and TRBJ1-5, with 7 positions matching TRBD1. J lost 7 bases, V lost 5 bases, and 5 bases had no gene match. There are 13 residues in the CDR3. CDR3 DNA: TGTGCCAGCAGTCCGGACAGGCCACAGCCCCAGCATTTT. As protein: CASSPDRPQPQHF.

The V gene is TRBV6-5, the J gene TRBJ1-6; the match to TRBD1 covers 7 bases. The CDR3 length is 15 residues. Germline V gene data show CDR1 as MNHEY and CDR2 as SVGAGI. The ends lost 9 bases at V and 0 bases at J; junction bases unmatched: 5. The CDR3 nucleotides read TGTGCCAGTCTTAAGGGGGCCTCCTATAATTCACCCCTCCACTTT. Encoded protein: CASLKGASYNSPLHF.